The 25 T cell receptor beta chains listed next were all sequenced from one sample in a study of persistence of HIV-infected CD4 T cells. The libraries were made with immunoSEQ version 4 in survey mode. This table comes from immunoSEQ multiplex PCR, and its TCRdb copy is limited to in-frame clones, with some not included. The table has 50,000 to 65,000 clones, 70% to 75% seen once. These receptors are not linked to any known antigen. An overlapping HIV-1 Gag peptide pool stimulated these cells at about 1 ug/peptide/mL. Memory cells lacking CD40L and CD69 with high CD45RO were sorted. Sequencing used CD4+ T cells sorted from PBMCs after approximately 20-hour stimulation, obtained from a patient who received antiretroviral therapy. These receptors were collected from an adult man with HIV who was CMV-seropositive.

This chain links TRBV19 with TRBJ2-3; 7 nucleotides line up with TRBD2. Trimming removed 6 bases from V and 0 bases from J; junction bases left unmatched: 12. Per germline, CDR1 LNHDA and CDR2 SQIVND (reference sequence). This CDR3 has 17 amino acids. CDR3 in DNA: TGTGCCAGTAGCCGGGAACAGGCTAGCGGTAGCACAGATACGCAGTATTTT. Residues: CASSREQASGSTDTQYF.

CDR3: CASSLPGLAGGDAGNEQFF. The CDR3 nucleotides are TGTGCCAGCAGCTTGCCGGGACTAGCGGGGGGCGATGCGGGGAATGAGCAGTTCTTC. The chain combines TRBV5-6 with TRBJ2-1; 15 bases align to TRBD2. Trimming cost V 1 base and J 7 bases; bases outside gene matches: 12. Germline V gene sequence: CDR1 SGHDT, CDR2 YYEEEE. The CDR3 contains 19 residues.

CDR3 loop: CASSSPGTGEQYF. CDR3 coding DNA: TGTGCCAGCAGCTCCCCCGGGACAGGCGAGCAGTACTTC. The chain couples TRBV6-5 to TRBJ2-7, with TRBD1 identical over 8 bases. The CDR3 spans 13 residues. The germline CDR1 and CDR2 sequences are MNHEY and SVGAGI. V was clipped by 6 bases and J by 6 bases; unmatched bases: 7.

CDR3 amino acids: CASMRGQGGYGELFF. CDR3 bases: TGTGCCAGCATGCGGGGACAGGGAGGGTACGGGGAGCTGTTTTTT. The chain is built from TRBV6-5 and TRBJ2-2; TRBD1 agrees at 9 bases. The trim removed 7 bases at V and 7 bases at J, leaving 10 bases unmatched. This CDR3 is built from 15 residues. The germline gives CDR1 MNHEY, CDR2 SVGAGI.

The gene calls are TRBV9 and TRBJ1-6; TRBD1 might be the D (6 bases). The CDR3 sequence is 14 residues long. The germline gives CDR1 SGDLS, CDR2 YYNGEE. V was trimmed by 0 bases and J by 7 bases, leaving 8 bases between them. The CDR3 reads CASSVAGVNSPLHF. CDR3 bases: TGTGCCAGCAGCGTAGCAGGGGTAAATTCACCCCTCCACTTT.

This chain connects TRBV6-1 to TRBJ2-7; 7 bases map to TRBD2. Germline values: CDR1 MNHNS, CDR2 SASEGT. The CDR3 runs to 14 residues. V lost 3 bases to trimming and J lost 4 bases; unmatched junction nucleotides: 6. The CDR3 DNA follows: TGTGCCAGCAGTGAGTGGGGGGGGAGATACGAGCAGTACTTC. This translates into CASSEWGGRYEQYF.

The V and J genes are TRBV10-1 and TRBJ2-2; D remains unclear. CDR1 is WNHNN, CDR2 SYGVQD, per germline (reference sequence). V gave up 3 bases and J gave up 3 bases, with 8 bases separating them. The length of the CDR3 is 14 residues. The CDR3 loop is CASSELQDTGELFF. The DNA for the CDR3 is TGCGCCAGCAGTGAACTTCAAGACACCGGGGAGCTGTTTTTT.

The rearrangement links TRBV9 to TRBJ1-4; D unclear. The germline CDR1 and CDR2 sequences are SGDLS and YYNGEE. The ends were cut back, 4 bases at V and 7 bases at J, with 17 bases in the middle. CDR3 length: 15 amino acids. As DNA, the CDR3 is TGTGCCAGCAGCCTAGAGTCCGGGGTCGGTGAAAAACTGTTTTTT. Amino acids: CASSLESGVGEKLFF.

The chain has TRBV6-6 and TRBJ2-3; the D gene could be TRBD1 or TRBD2 (5 bases each). In germline, CDR1 is MNHNY, CDR2 SVGAGI (reference sequence). The CDR3 totals 13 residues. V was pared by 7 bases and J by 0 bases, with 8 bases between. This CDR3 reads CASNWGSTDTQYF. The CDR3 nucleotides are TGTGCCAGCAACTGGGGGAGCACAGATACGCAGTATTTT.

This rearrangement joins TRBV14 to TRBJ2-3, with D unclear. Trimming stripped 3 bases from V and 2 bases from J, with 9 bases between. From germline, CDR1 is SGHDN and CDR2 FVKESK. This CDR3 is 14 amino acids long. The DNA of the CDR3 is TGTGCCAGCAGCCAGGGGTTATTCACAGATACGCAGTATTTT. It yields the protein CASSQGLFTDTQYF.

Remarks on this clone: The junction and the germline gene differ at one end; a read error may be behind it. J is TRBJ2-7 and V is TRBV27; possible D gene TRBD1, 6 bases. The germline V gene has CDR1 MNHEY and CDR2 SMNVEV (reference sequence). The CDR3 has 15 amino acids. CDR3 nucleotide sequence: TGTGCCAGCAGTTTATCGGGGGCAGACTCCTACGAACAGTACTTC. Translation gives CASSLSGADSYEQYF.

This chain links TRBV6-5 with TRBJ1-6; D remains ambiguous. The germline CDR1 and CDR2 sequences are MNHEY and SVGAGI. This CDR3 region has 14 residues. V lost 5 bases, J lost 1 base, and 6 bases lay in between. The CDR3 sequence is CASSLQSYNSPLHF. In DNA, the CDR3 is TGTGCCAGCAGTCTACAATCCTATAATTCACCCCTCCACTTT.

In this sample, this clone turned up a few times. The genes are TRBV6-6 and TRBJ1-2, with TRBD1 as a possible D gene (6 bases). From germline, CDR1 is MNHNY and CDR2 SVGAGI (reference sequence). The CDR3 runs to 16 residues. The V gene lost 5 bases and the J gene lost 8 bases, with 24 bases spanning the gap. CDR3 amino acids: CASSTPRGALMEGYTF. CDR3 in DNA: TGTGCCAGCAGTACCCCACGGGGGGCGCTGATGGAAGGCTACACCTTC.

The gene calls are TRBV2 and TRBJ1-2; D perhaps matches TRBD1 (5 bases). The CDR3 is made up of 14 amino acids. The V gene's germline CDR1 is SNHLY and CDR2 FYNNEI. Trimming shortened V by 7 bases and J by 1 base, and 13 bases separated the two germline ends. The CDR3 DNA follows: TGTGCCAGCACAAAGGGACGGAATAACTATGGCTACACCTTC. Protein: CASTKGRNNYGYTF.

This clone has just one count. The chain employs TRBV4-1 and TRBJ1-3, with 10 bases aligning to TRBD1. This CDR3 is built from 17 residues. Germline V CDR1 and CDR2: MGHRA, YSYEKL. The junction had 3 bases not matched to a gene; V was cut back by 0 bases and J by 1 base. The CDR3 nucleotides read TGCGCCAGCAGCCAAGATCGGACAGGGGGATCTGGAAACACCATATATTTT. Translated: CASSQDRTGGSGNTIYF.

To note about this clone: This same CDR3 is encoded by further DNA sequences in the sample. The gene calls are TRBV9 and TRBJ1-5; TRBD1 agrees at 7 bases. CDR1 and CDR2 from the germline V gene are SGDLS and YYNGEE. V lost 0 bases to trimming and J lost 6 bases; unmatched junction nucleotides: 3. This CDR3 is built from 14 residues. The CDR3 loop reads CASSVEQGSQPQHF. CDR3 sequence (DNA): TGTGCCAGCAGCGTAGAACAGGGGTCTCAGCCCCAGCATTTT.

This clone was seen only a few times. V is TRBV7-6 and J is TRBJ2-1; D is uncertain. The V end lost 1 base, the J end lost 0 bases, and 10 bases lay between the germline ends. Germline CDR1 and CDR2: SGHVS and FNYEAQ. This CDR3 contains 16 residues. The CDR3 region is CASSLGGRSSYNEQFF. CDR3 nucleotides: TGTGCCAGCAGCTTAGGAGGACGAAGCTCCTACAATGAGCAGTTCTTC.

This clone was counted only a few times. The chain combines TRBV29-1 with TRBJ2-1, with 10 bases matching TRBD1. Losses at the gene ends were 5 bases for V and 6 bases for J; bases not matched to a gene: 4. The CDR3 has 13 residues. CDR1 is SQVTM, CDR2 ANQGSEA, per germline. DNA for the CDR3: TGCAGCGTTATCCGGGACAGGGGCAATGAGCAGTTCTTC. The encoded protein is CSVIRDRGNEQFF.

This clone was seen once. The chain employs TRBV10-3 and TRBJ2-1; D is unresolved. The germline gives CDR1 ENHRY, CDR2 SYGVKD. V was trimmed by 5 bases and J by 9 bases, leaving 11 bases between them. The CDR3 has 12 residues. This CDR3 reads CAISSLGREQFF. DNA of the CDR3: TGTGCCATCAGTTCCTTAGGCCGTGAGCAGTTCTTC.

This clone came up a few times. This chain joins TRBV7-2 and TRBJ2-3; the match to TRBD1 covers 8 bases. The CDR3 spans 16 residues. CDR1 is SGHTA and CDR2 is FQGNSA in the germline V gene. J gave up 4 bases and V 5 bases, and 11 bases lay outside the gene matches. The CDR3 DNA follows: TGTGCCAGCAGCCACCGGTTCCAGACAGGGGCAGATACGCAGTATTTT. Protein: CASSHRFQTGADTQYF.

The chain joins TRBV12-3 or TRBV12-4 to TRBJ1-1; 7 bases match TRBD1. V shed 5 bases, J shed 11 bases, and the junction held 8 bases outside the gene matches. The CDR3 loop spans 12 amino acids. The DNA of the CDR3 is TGTGCCAGCAGTCTCCCGACAGGGAAGGCTTTCTTT. It specifies CASSLPTGKAFF.

V and J are TRBV18 and TRBJ2-7, with D possibly matching TRBD2 (5 bases). The CDR3 is made up of 13 amino acids. V dropped 5 bases and J dropped 0 bases, with 8 bases sitting between them. Germline V gene lookup returns CDR1 KGHSH and CDR2 LQKENI. For the CDR3, the DNA is TGTGCCAGCTCAAAAGAGGGCTCCTACGAGCAGTACTTC. This gives the protein CASSKEGSYEQYF.

CDR3: CASSRDSAFGEQFF. In nucleotides, the CDR3 is TGTGCCAGCAGCCGGGACAGCGCCTTTGGTGAGCAGTTCTTC. The chain recombines TRBV11-1 with TRBJ2-1, with 7 bases identical to TRBD1. From germline, CDR1 is SGHAT and CDR2 FQDESV (reference sequence). This CDR3 has 14 amino acids. Trimming cost V 5 bases and J 9 bases; bases outside gene matches: 10.

The rearrangement joins TRBV5-8 to TRBJ1-5; D is perhaps TRBD1 (6 bases). The V and J ends lost 10 bases and 0 bases respectively, with 11 bases between them. CDR3 length: 13 amino acids. CDR1 is SGHTS, CDR2 YDEGEE, per germline. CDR3 bases: TGTGCCTCAACAGGGTCTAGCAATCAGCCCCAGCATTTT. Its translation is CASTGSSNQPQHF.

This chain joins TRBV5-1 and TRBJ1-2; the match to TRBD1 covers 9 bases. The germline V gene has CDR1 SGHRS and CDR2 YFSETQ. The V and J ends lost 7 bases and 0 bases, in that order; junction bases with no gene match: 7. The CDR3 is 15 amino acids. The CDR3, as DNA: TGCGCCAGCGGACAGGGGAGATCTACTAACTATGGCTACACCTTC. Residues: CASGQGRSTNYGYTF.